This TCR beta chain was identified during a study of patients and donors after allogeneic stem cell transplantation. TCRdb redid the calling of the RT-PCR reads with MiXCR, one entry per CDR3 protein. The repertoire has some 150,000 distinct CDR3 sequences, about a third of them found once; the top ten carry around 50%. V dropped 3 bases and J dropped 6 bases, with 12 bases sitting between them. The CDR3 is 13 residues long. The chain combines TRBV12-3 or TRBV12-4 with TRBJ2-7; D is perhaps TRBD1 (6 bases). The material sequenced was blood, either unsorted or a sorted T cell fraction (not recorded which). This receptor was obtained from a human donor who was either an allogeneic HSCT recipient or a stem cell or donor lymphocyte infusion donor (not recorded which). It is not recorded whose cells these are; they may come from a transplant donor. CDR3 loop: CASSFHRAPEQYF. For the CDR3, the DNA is TGTGCCAGCAGTTTTCACAGGGCGCCCGAGCAGTACTTC.